This T cell receptor (beta chain) was sequenced in a study of T cell changes during pregnancy in multiple sclerosis. Produced via immunoSEQ multiplex PCR; TCRdb's table is partial and in-frame only. This sample has about 38,000 clones, with roughly 91% found just once. The receptor's source is a female donor in good health, enrolled as a control in a pregnancy study. The source material was CD4+ T cells from peripheral blood mononuclear cells, sampled after pregnancy.

CDR3 bases: TGCAGCGTCCTAGTTGGAAACACCATATATTTT. Encoded protein: CSVLVGNTIYF. The chain uses TRBV29-1 and TRBJ1-3; D remains unclear. Trimming took 6 bases from V and 3 from J, leaving 6 bases between them. CDR1 and CDR2 (germline): SQVTM, ANQGSEA. CDR3 length: 11 residues.